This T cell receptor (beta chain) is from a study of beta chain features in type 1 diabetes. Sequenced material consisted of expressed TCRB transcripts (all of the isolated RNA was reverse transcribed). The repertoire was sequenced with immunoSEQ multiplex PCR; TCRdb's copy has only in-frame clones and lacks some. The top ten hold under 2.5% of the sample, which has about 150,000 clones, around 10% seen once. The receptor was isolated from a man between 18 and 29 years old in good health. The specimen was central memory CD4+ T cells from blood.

The CDR3 DNA reads as TGTGCCAGCAGTGCTAGCGGGGGGCTAAACATTCAGTACTTC. Translation: CASSASGGLNIQYF. V usage is TRBV6-1 and J usage is TRBJ2-4, with 11 bases lining up with TRBD2. V gave up 4 bases and J gave up 6 bases; unmatched junction bases: 2. Germline V CDR1 and CDR2: MNHNS, SASEGT. This CDR3 region has 14 residues.